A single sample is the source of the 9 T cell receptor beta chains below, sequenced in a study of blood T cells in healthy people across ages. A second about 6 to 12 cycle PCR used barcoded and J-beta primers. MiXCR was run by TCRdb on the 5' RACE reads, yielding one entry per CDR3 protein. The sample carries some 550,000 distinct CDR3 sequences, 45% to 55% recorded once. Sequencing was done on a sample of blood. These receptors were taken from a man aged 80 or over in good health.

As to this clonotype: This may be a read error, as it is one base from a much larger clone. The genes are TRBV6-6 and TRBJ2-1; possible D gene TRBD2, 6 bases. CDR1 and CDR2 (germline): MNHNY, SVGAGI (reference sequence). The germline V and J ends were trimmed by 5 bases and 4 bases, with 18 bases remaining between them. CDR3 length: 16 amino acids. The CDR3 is CASSRGTGGIYNEQFF. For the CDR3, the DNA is TGTGCCAGCAGTCGGGGGACTGGCGGGATTTACAATGAGCAGTTCTTC.

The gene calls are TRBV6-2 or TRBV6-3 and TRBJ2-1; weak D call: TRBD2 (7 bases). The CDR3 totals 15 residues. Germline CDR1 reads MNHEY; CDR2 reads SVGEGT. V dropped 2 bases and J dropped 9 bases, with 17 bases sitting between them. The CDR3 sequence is CASSYQEGGLGEQFF. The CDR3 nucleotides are TGTGCCAGCAGTTACCAGGAGGGGGGGCTCGGTGAGCAGTTCTTC.

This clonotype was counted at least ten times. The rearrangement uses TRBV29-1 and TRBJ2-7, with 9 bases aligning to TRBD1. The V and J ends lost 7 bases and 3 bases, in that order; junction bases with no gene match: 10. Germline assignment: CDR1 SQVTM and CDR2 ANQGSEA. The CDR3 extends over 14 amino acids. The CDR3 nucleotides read TGCAGCGCTCGCGGGACAGGGATGAACTACGAGCAGTACTTC. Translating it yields CSARGTGMNYEQYF.

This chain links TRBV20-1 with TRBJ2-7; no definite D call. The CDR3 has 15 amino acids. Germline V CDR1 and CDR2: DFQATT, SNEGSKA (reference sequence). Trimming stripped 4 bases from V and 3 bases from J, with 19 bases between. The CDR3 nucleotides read TGCAGTGCTATCGGCCCCGATCTCAACTACTACGAGCAGTACTTC. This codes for CSAIGPDLNYYEQYF.

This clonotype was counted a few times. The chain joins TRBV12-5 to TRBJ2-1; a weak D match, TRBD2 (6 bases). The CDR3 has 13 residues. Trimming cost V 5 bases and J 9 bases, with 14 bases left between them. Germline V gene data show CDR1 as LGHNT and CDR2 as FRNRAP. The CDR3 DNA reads TGTGCTAGTGGTCCCAGACTAGAGATTGAGCAGTTCTTC. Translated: CASGPRLEIEQFF.

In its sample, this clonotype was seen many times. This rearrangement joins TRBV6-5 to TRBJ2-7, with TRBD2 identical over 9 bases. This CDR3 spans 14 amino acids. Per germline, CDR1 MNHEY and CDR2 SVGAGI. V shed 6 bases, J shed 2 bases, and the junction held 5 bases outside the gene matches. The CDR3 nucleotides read TGTGCCAGCAGGGATGGACTAGCGACCTACGAGCAGTACTTC. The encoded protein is CASRDGLATYEQYF.

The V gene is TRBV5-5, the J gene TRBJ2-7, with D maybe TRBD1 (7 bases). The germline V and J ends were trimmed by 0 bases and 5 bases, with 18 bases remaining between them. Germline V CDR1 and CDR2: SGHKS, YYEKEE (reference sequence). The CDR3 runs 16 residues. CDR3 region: CASSLAPTGRLHEQYF. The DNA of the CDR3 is TGTGCCAGCAGCTTGGCGCCGACAGGGAGGCTCCACGAGCAGTACTTC.

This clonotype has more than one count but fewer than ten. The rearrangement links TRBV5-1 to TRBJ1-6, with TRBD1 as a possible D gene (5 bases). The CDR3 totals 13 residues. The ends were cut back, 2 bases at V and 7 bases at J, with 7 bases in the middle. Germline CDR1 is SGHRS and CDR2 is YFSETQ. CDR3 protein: CASSLGANSPLHF. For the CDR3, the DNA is TGCGCCAGCAGCTTAGGGGCCAATTCACCCCTCCACTTT.

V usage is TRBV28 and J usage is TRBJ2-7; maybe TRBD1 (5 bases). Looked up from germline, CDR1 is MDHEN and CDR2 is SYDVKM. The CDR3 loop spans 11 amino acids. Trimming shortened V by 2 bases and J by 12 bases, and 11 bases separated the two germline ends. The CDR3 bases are TGTGCCAGCAGTTTACAGGGCGAGTGGTACTTC. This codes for CASSLQGEWYF.